Listed below are T cell receptor beta chains from one sample, sequenced in a study of T cells in Graves' hyperthyroidism and ophthalmopathy. In TCRdb, the multiplex PCR reads were re-called with MiXCR into one record per CDR3 protein. The repertoire includes about 360,000 distinct CDR3 sequences, 13% of them detected once, and 9.2% sits in the top ten. Source material: blood. The origin of the receptors is a woman between 18 and 30 years old with Graves' hyperthyroidism. CDR3s include the opening cysteine and the closing phenylalanine or tryptophan. The D gene is left open where the match is weak. Part of the rows lack a size; the others show once, few, many or a class for expanded clones.

v_gene: TRBV7-3
d_gene: TRBD2
j_gene: TRBJ2-7
abundance: once
CDR3aa: CASSLKVGGTSGPYEQYF
CDR3nt: TGTGCCAGCAGCTTAAAGGTGGGGGGAACTAGCGGGCCCTACGAGCAGTACTTC

v_gene: TRBV28
d_gene: -
j_gene: TRBJ1-1
abundance: many
CDR3aa: CASSRYPGTEAFF
CDR3nt: TGTGCCAGCAGTAGGTATCCGGGCACTGAAGCTTTCTTT

v_gene: TRBV5-1
d_gene: TRBD1
j_gene: TRBJ2-1
abundance: many
CDR3aa: CASSEDRVSHQGNEQFF
CDR3nt: TGCGCCAGCAGCGAGGACAGGGTATCGCATCAGGGCAATGAGCAGTTCTTC

v_gene: TRBV19
d_gene: -
j_gene: TRBJ1-5
abundance: few
CDR3aa: CASSIDRGTQPQHF
CDR3nt: TGTGCCAGTAGTATAGATCGGGGCACTCAGCCCCAGCATTTT

v_gene: TRBV3-1
d_gene: TRBD1
j_gene: TRBJ2-7
abundance: many
CDR3aa: CASSYPGQGHEQYF
CDR3nt: TGTGCCAGCAGCTACCCGGGACAGGGCCACGAGCAGTACTTC

v_gene: TRBV19
d_gene: -
j_gene: TRBJ1-2
abundance: -
CDR3aa: CASNPGDYGYTF
CDR3nt: TGTGCCAGTAACCCCGGAGACTATGGCTACACCTTC

v_gene: TRBV4-2
d_gene: -
j_gene: TRBJ2-5
abundance: -
CDR3aa: CASSSDGSRETQYF
CDR3nt: TGTGCCAGCAGCTCGGACGGATCCAGGGAGACCCAGTACTTC

v_gene: TRBV7-2
d_gene: TRBD1
j_gene: TRBJ1-5
abundance: many
CDR3aa: CASSPGQGQPQHF
CDR3nt: TGTGCCAGCAGCCCCGGACAGGGGCAGCCCCAGCATTTT

v_gene: TRBV6-1
d_gene: TRBD1
j_gene: TRBJ2-2
abundance: few
CDR3aa: CASAGTGQDAGGELFF
CDR3nt: TGTGCCAGCGCAGGCACGGGACAGGACGCCGGAGGGGAGCTGTTTTTT

v_gene: TRBV28
d_gene: -
j_gene: TRBJ1-2
abundance: many
CDR3aa: CASRAGTPVVKLYGYTF
CDR3nt: TGTGCCAGCAGAGCCGGGACGCCCGTCGTTAAACTCTATGGCTACACCTTC

v_gene: TRBV6-5
d_gene: TRBD2
j_gene: TRBJ2-7
abundance: few
CDR3aa: CASSVLAGEGYEQYF
CDR3nt: TGTGCCAGCAGTGTACTAGCGGGAGAGGGGTACGAGCAGTACTTC

v_gene: TRBV10-3
d_gene: TRBD1
j_gene: TRBJ2-7
abundance: many
CDR3aa: CAISDQLEIGTGGIYEQYF
CDR3nt: TGTGCCATCAGTGACCAACTCGAAATCGGGACAGGGGGCATATACGAGCAGTACTTC

v_gene: TRBV6-4
d_gene: -
j_gene: TRBJ2-2
abundance: few
CDR3aa: CASSTQGKDTGELFF
CDR3nt: TGTGCCAGCTCCACGCAGGGGAAGGACACCGGGGAGCTGTTTTTT

v_gene: TRBV5-6
d_gene: TRBD1
j_gene: TRBJ1-2
abundance: many
CDR3aa: CASSEATGNYGYTF
CDR3nt: TGTGCCAGCAGCGAGGCGACAGGGAACTATGGCTACACCTTC

v_gene: TRBV15
d_gene: -
j_gene: TRBJ2-6
abundance: many
CDR3aa: CATSRRNEPGANVLTF
CDR3nt: TGTGCCACCAGCAGAAGGAATGAGCCTGGGGCCAACGTCCTGACTTTC

v_gene: TRBV3-1
d_gene: -
j_gene: TRBJ2-7
abundance: -
CDR3aa: CASSQVSRDVKEQYF
CDR3nt: TGTGCCAGCAGCCAAGTGAGCAGGGATGTGAAGGAGCAGTACTTC

v_gene: TRBV15
d_gene: -
j_gene: TRBJ1-4
abundance: -
CDR3aa: CATSKPVSNEKLFF
CDR3nt: TGTGCCACCAGCAAGCCGGTTTCTAATGAAAAACTGTTTTTT

v_gene: TRBV5-5
d_gene: TRBD2
j_gene: TRBJ2-2
abundance: -
CDR3aa: CASESAGGLNTGELFF
CDR3nt: TGTGCCAGCGAGTCAGCGGGGGGACTAAACACCGGGGAGCTGTTTTTT

v_gene: TRBV5-1
d_gene: TRBD2
j_gene: TRBJ2-3
abundance: few
CDR3aa: CASSLGTSGRTDTQYF
CDR3nt: TGCGCCAGCAGCTTAGGGACTAGCGGGAGGACAGATACGCAGTATTTT

v_gene: TRBV2
d_gene: TRBD1
j_gene: TRBJ1-1
abundance: many
CDR3aa: CASSVTYPGQGFAFF
CDR3nt: TGTGCCAGCAGTGTCACCTACCCGGGACAGGGGTTTGCTTTCTTT

v_gene: TRBV6-2/TRBV6-3
d_gene: -
j_gene: TRBJ1-1
abundance: many
CDR3aa: CASRFRGKAEAFF
CDR3nt: TGTGCCAGCAGGTTCAGGGGTAAAGCTGAAGCTTTCTTT

v_gene: TRBV6-1
d_gene: -
j_gene: TRBJ1-5
abundance: -
CDR3aa: CASSEAVGGSPGNQPQHF
CDR3nt: TGTGCCAGCAGTGAAGCCGTAGGGGGGAGCCCTGGCAATCAGCCCCAGCATTTT

v_gene: TRBV7-9
d_gene: -
j_gene: TRBJ1-1
abundance: many
CDR3aa: CASSLAGQGNTEAFF
CDR3nt: TGTGCCAGCAGCTTAGCAGGGCAGGGTAACACTGAAGCTTTCTTT

v_gene: TRBV12-3/TRBV12-4
d_gene: TRBD1
j_gene: TRBJ1-1
abundance: many
CDR3aa: CASSSWDRQTSEAFF
CDR3nt: TGTGCCAGCAGTTCGTGGGACAGGCAGACAAGTGAAGCTTTCTTT

v_gene: TRBV6-2/TRBV6-3
d_gene: -
j_gene: TRBJ2-2
abundance: many
CDR3aa: CASRPYSGELFF
CDR3nt: TGTGCCAGCAGACCCTACTCCGGGGAGCTGTTTTTT

v_gene: TRBV25-1
d_gene: -
j_gene: TRBJ1-1
abundance: few
CDR3aa: CASRAGSATEAFF
CDR3nt: TGTGCCAGCAGGGCAGGGTCTGCCACTGAAGCTTTCTTT

v_gene: TRBV6-6
d_gene: -
j_gene: TRBJ2-3
abundance: many
CDR3aa: CASSYSGILTDTQYF
CDR3nt: TGTGCCAGCAGTTACTCAGGAATCCTCACAGATACGCAGTATTTT

v_gene: TRBV12-3/TRBV12-4
d_gene: -
j_gene: TRBJ2-1
abundance: few
CDR3aa: CASNRRDEQFF
CDR3nt: TGTGCCAGCAACAGGAGGGATGAGCAGTTCTTC

v_gene: TRBV11-1
d_gene: -
j_gene: TRBJ2-1
abundance: many
CDR3aa: CASSFWWGPQNSYNEQFF
CDR3nt: TGTGCCAGCAGCTTTTGGTGGGGCCCACAGAACTCCTACAATGAGCAGTTCTTC

v_gene: TRBV2
d_gene: -
j_gene: TRBJ1-5
abundance: many
CDR3aa: CASSLDMVNQPQHF
CDR3nt: TGTGCCAGCAGCCTAGACATGGTCAATCAGCCCCAGCATTTT

v_gene: TRBV20-1
d_gene: -
j_gene: TRBJ2-5
abundance: many
CDR3aa: CSGLGGPTVETQYF
CDR3nt: TGCAGTGGCCTAGGGGGGCCAACAGTGGAGACCCAGTACTTC

v_gene: TRBV7-2
d_gene: -
j_gene: TRBJ1-5
abundance: many
CDR3aa: CASSYNNQPQHF
CDR3nt: TGTGCCAGCAGCTACAACAATCAGCCCCAGCATTTT

v_gene: TRBV20-1
d_gene: TRBD2
j_gene: TRBJ2-5
abundance: many
CDR3aa: CSATLADETQYF
CDR3nt: TGCAGTGCCACTCTAGCGGATGAGACCCAGTACTTC

v_gene: TRBV6-1
d_gene: -
j_gene: TRBJ1-2
abundance: many
CDR3aa: CASSSSGQSGYGYTF
CDR3nt: TGTGCCAGCAGTTCATCCGGACAGAGTGGATATGGCTACACCTTC

v_gene: TRBV20-1
d_gene: TRBD2
j_gene: TRBJ2-7
abundance: many
CDR3aa: CSAELAEPYEQYF
CDR3nt: TGCAGTGCAGAACTAGCGGAGCCCTACGAGCAGTACTTC

v_gene: TRBV6-1
d_gene: -
j_gene: TRBJ2-1
abundance: -
CDR3aa: CASSPRRGGSYNEQFF
CDR3nt: TGTGCCAGCAGCCCCCGTAGGGGCGGAAGTTACAATGAGCAGTTCTTC

v_gene: TRBV7-6
d_gene: TRBD2
j_gene: TRBJ2-7
abundance: many
CDR3aa: CASSSFSSGRKTYEQYF
CDR3nt: TGTGCCAGCAGCTCCTTCTCTAGCGGGCGGAAAACCTACGAGCAGTACTTC

v_gene: TRBV6-2/TRBV6-3
d_gene: -
j_gene: TRBJ1-5
abundance: many
CDR3aa: CASSYWRQHSNQPQHF
CDR3nt: TGTGCCAGCAGTTACTGGAGGCAGCACAGCAATCAGCCCCAGCATTTT

v_gene: TRBV5-4
d_gene: -
j_gene: TRBJ1-2
abundance: few
CDR3aa: CASSLMADSYGYTF
CDR3nt: TGTGCCAGCAGCTTGATGGCAGATAGCTATGGCTACACCTTC